The 17 T cell receptor beta chains in this list originate from one sample, sequenced in a study of blood T cell repertoires in COVID-19. Method: immunoSEQ multiplex PCR; TCRdb's copy keeps in-frame clones and lacks some. This sample carries about 160,000 clones, under 90% of them seen once, and the ten largest clones take around 3.2%. Sequencing was done on a sample of PBMCs or T cells enriched from blood (not recorded which). The receptors originated from a woman aged 60-75 years who had recovered from COVID-19.

This rearrangement joins TRBV19 to TRBJ2-1, with TRBD1 matching over 7 bases. The trim removed 6 bases at V and 5 bases at J, leaving 4 bases unmatched. Germline loops: CDR1 LNHDA, CDR2 SQIVND (reference sequence). The CDR3 consists of 13 residues. The CDR3 here is CASRWQGDNEQFF. The CDR3 DNA reads TGTGCCAGTAGGTGGCAGGGGGACAATGAGCAGTTCTTC. The full variable domain, completed using reference TRBV19 and TRBJ2-1, is DGGITQSPKYLFRKEGQNVTLSCEQNLNHDAMYWYRQDPGQGLRLIYYSQIVNDFQKGDIAEGYSVSREKKESFPLTVTSAQKNPTAFYLCASRWQGDNEQFFGPGTRLTVL.

The rearrangement joins TRBV10-3 to TRBJ1-5, with a tentative D call TRBD1 (5 bases). V shed 3 bases and J shed 2 bases, with 11 bases lying between them. The CDR3 totals 15 residues. Germline CDR1 ENHRY, CDR2 SYGVKD. The CDR3 is CAISDGHGGNQPQHF. The CDR3 DNA follows: TGTGCCATCAGTGACGGACATGGAGGCAATCAGCCCCAGCATTTT.

This chain's CDR3 is CATSDLGTSGYTGELFF. CDR3 DNA: TGTGCCACCAGTGATTTGGGGACTAGCGGTTACACCGGGGAGCTGTTTTTT. The rearrangement joins TRBV24-1 to TRBJ2-2; 11 nucleotides align to TRBD2. The CDR3 extends over 17 amino acids. CDR1 and CDR2 (germline): KGHDR, SFDVKD. V shed 0 bases and J 3 bases; nucleotides not matched to a gene: 2.

The chain links TRBV9 to TRBJ1-2, with TRBD1 matching over 11 bases. The CDR3 is 16 residues long. CDR1 SGDLS and CDR2 YYNGEE come from the germline V gene. The trim removed 3 bases at V and 8 bases at J, leaving 12 bases unmatched. The DNA for the CDR3 is TGTGCCAGCAGCGCCGGGACAGGGGGTTCATACCAGGGCTACACCTTC. The encoded protein is CASSAGTGGSYQGYTF.

This chain joins TRBV2 and TRBJ2-1; D uncertain. Looked up from germline, CDR1 is SNHLY and CDR2 is FYNNEI. V lost 7 bases to trimming and J lost 4 bases, with 5 bases between them. The CDR3 loop spans 11 amino acids. The CDR3 protein is CASTRYNEQFF. In DNA, the CDR3 is TGTGCCAGCACCCGTTACAATGAGCAGTTCTTC. The whole variable domain, filled in from reference TRBV2 and TRBJ2-1, reads EPEVTQTPSHQVTQMGQEVILRCVPISNHLYFYWYRQILGQKVEFLVSFYNNEISEKSEIFDDQFSVERPDGSNFTLKIRSTKLEDSAMYFCASTRYNEQFFGPGTRLTVL.

The chain employs TRBV30 and TRBJ2-5; D call uncertain. V lost 4 bases and J 9 bases, leaving 12 bases between the germline ends. The CDR3 is 11 residues long. From germline, CDR1 is GTSNPN and CDR2 SVGIG (reference sequence). The CDR3 coding sequence is TGTGCCTGGACATCACTAATGGCCCAGTACTTC. Protein sequence: CAWTSLMAQYF.

The V and J genes are TRBV4-1 and TRBJ1-2, with no clear D. Deletions cut 1 base from V and 4 bases from J, with 10 bases between. Germline lookup yields CDR1 MGHRA and CDR2 YSYEKL. The CDR3 contains 14 residues. The CDR3 loop reads CASSQARLAYGYTF. As DNA, the CDR3 is TGCGCCAGCAGCCAAGCGAGGTTGGCCTATGGCTACACCTTC.

This clone has a single count. The V call is TRBV12-5, the J call TRBJ1-1, with 9 bases lining up with TRBD1. The CDR3 consists of 16 residues. Unmatched junction bases numbered 9, after V lost 3 bases and J lost 4 bases. Germline CDR1 reads LGHNT; CDR2 reads FRNRAP. Written as DNA, the CDR3 is TGTGCTAGTGGTTTCTCACAGGGGGCAGGGGCCACTGAAGCTTTCTTT. This codes for CASGFSQGAGATEAFF. The entire variable domain, with the rest obtained from reference TRBV12-5 and TRBJ1-1, is as follows: DARVTQTPRHKVTEMGQEVTMRCQPILGHNTVFWYRQTMMQGLELLAYFRNRAPLDDSGMPKDRFSAEMPDATLATLKIQPSEPRDSAVYFCASGFSQGAGATEAFFGQGTRLTVV.

This rearrangement joins TRBV7-9 to TRBJ1-5; possible D gene TRBD1, 6 bases. The V gene's germline CDR1 is SEHNR and CDR2 FQNEAQ (reference sequence). Trimming removed 5 bases from V and 4 bases from J, with 15 bases in between. The CDR3 has 15 amino acids. DNA for the CDR3: TGTGCCAGCAGCCCTTACAGGGACCAAAATCAGCCCCAGCATTTT. This sequence encodes CASSPYRDQNQPQHF. Full variable domain (outside the CDR3, taken from reference TRBV7-9 and TRBJ1-5): DTGVSQNPRHKITKRGQNVTFRCDPISEHNRLYWYRQTLGQGPEFLTYFQNEAQLEKSRLLSDRFSAERPKGSFSTLEIQRTEQGDSAMYLCASSPYRDQNQPQHFGDGTRLSIL.

The gene calls are TRBV5-1 and TRBJ1-5; D uncertain. V shed 2 bases and J shed 5 bases, with 11 bases lying between them. Germline loops: CDR1 SGHRS, CDR2 YFSETQ. This CDR3 contains 14 residues. The CDR3 spells CASSLGSGDQPQHF. DNA of the CDR3: TGCGCCAGCAGCTTAGGGAGCGGTGATCAGCCCCAGCATTTT.

The V call is TRBV20-1, the J call TRBJ2-7; 7 nucleotides align to TRBD2. The CDR3 runs to 11 residues. Germline values: CDR1 DFQATT, CDR2 SNEGSKA (reference sequence). With 0 bases clipped from V and 10 bases from J, the junction kept 3 bases outside the gene matches. The CDR3 reads CSARDGGDQYF. The CDR3 DNA reads as TGCAGTGCTAGAGATGGGGGGGATCAGTACTTC.

The rearrangement joins TRBV3-1 (or the pseudogene TRBV3-2) to TRBJ1-2; maybe TRBD1 (6 bases). Germline V gives CDR1 LGHDT, CDR2 YNNKEL (reference sequence). CDR3 size: 16 residues. The germline V and J ends were trimmed by 6 bases and 4 bases, with 21 bases remaining between them. The CDR3 DNA sequence: TGTGCCAGCAGTCTCAATCCTCAGGGGATACCCTATGGCTACACCTTC. This sequence encodes CASSLNPQGIPYGYTF.

The rearrangement joins TRBV14 to TRBJ2-7; 9 bases line up with TRBD1. This CDR3 contains 14 residues. Germline CDR1 SGHDN, CDR2 FVKESK. Losses at the gene ends were 7 bases for V and 4 bases for J; bases not matched to a gene: 8. CDR3 amino acids: CASNLAGTGYEQYF. CDR3 nucleotide sequence: TGTGCCAGCAACCTGGCCGGGACAGGGTACGAGCAGTACTTC.

The genes are TRBV3-1 (or the pseudogene TRBV3-2) and TRBJ2-7, with TRBD2 matching over 7 bases. The CDR3 is 15 amino acids. Looked up from germline, CDR1 is LGHDT and CDR2 is YNNKEL (reference sequence). The V gene end was trimmed by 7 bases and the J gene end by 0 bases; junction bases not matched to a gene: 9. The CDR3 is CASTLGGGGSYEQYF. Here the CDR3 DNA reads TGTGCCAGCACCTTAGGCGGGGGAGGCTCCTACGAGCAGTACTTC.

V usage is TRBV6-4 and J usage is TRBJ2-7; perhaps TRBD2 as D (5 bases). This CDR3 spans 15 amino acids. The germline CDR1 and CDR2 sequences are MRHNA and SNTAGT. Trimming cost V 4 bases and J 5 bases, with 18 bases left between them. The CDR3 here is CASSGRRCLRNEQYF. CDR3 nucleotides: TGTGCCAGCAGTGGGAGGAGGTGTCTGCGGAACGAGCAGTACTTC.

The chain is built from TRBV2 and TRBJ2-1; possibly TRBD2 for D (6 bases). The CDR3 consists of 12 residues. Looked up from germline, CDR1 is SNHLY and CDR2 is FYNNEI. V lost 11 bases, J lost 9 bases, and 17 bases lay in between. The CDR3 nucleotides read TGTGCCCGAGGATCTCTGGGGGGTGAGCAGTTCTTC. Translated, it gives CARGSLGGEQFF. Full variable domain (outside the CDR3, taken from reference TRBV2 and TRBJ2-1): EPEVTQTPSHQVTQMGQEVILRCVPISNHLYFYWYRQILGQKVEFLVSFYNNEISEKSEIFDDQFSVERPDGSNFTLKIRSTKLEDSAMYFCARGSLGGEQFFGPGTRLTVL.

The gene calls are TRBV3-1 (or the pseudogene TRBV3-2) and TRBJ1-3, with D unclear. The germline CDR1 and CDR2 sequences are LGHDT and YNNKEL (reference sequence). The CDR3 has 13 amino acids. Trimming pared 0 bases from V and 7 bases from J, leaving 7 bases between. The CDR3 DNA reads TGTGCCAGCAGCCAAGAATGGCTTAACACCATATATTTT. It is translated as CASSQEWLNTIYF.